This T cell receptor beta chain emerged from a study of blood T cell repertoires in COVID-19. The germline V gene has CDR1 SEHNR and CDR2 FQNEAQ (reference sequence). The junction had 16 bases not matched to a gene; V was cut back by 5 bases and J by 5 bases. The CDR3 has 17 residues. This clone appeared a few times. The assay was immunoSEQ multiplex PCR, and TCRdb's table has in-frame clones only and misses some. The sample has 410,000 or so clones; 89% are singletons. The sequenced material came from peripheral blood. The rearrangement links TRBV7-9 to TRBJ1-1; 8 bases are a match to TRBD1. The clonotype was recovered from a woman between 40 and 55 years old with COVID-19, enrolled during active disease. CDR3 sequence (DNA): TGTGCCAGCAGCCTCCTAACGGGGGGCAGGGGGCGAACTGAAGCTTTCTTT. Protein: CASSLLTGGRGRTEAFF.